The T cell receptor (beta chain) described here comes from a study of cytotoxic CD8 clonotypes in ibrutinib-treated CLL. The assay was immunoSEQ multiplex PCR, and TCRdb's table has in-frame clones only and misses some. The table has some 130,000 clones, roughly 85% seen once. The V end lost 0 bases, the J end lost 0 bases, and 7 bases lay between the germline ends. The CDR3 runs 15 residues. The V gene's germline CDR1 is SGDLS and CDR2 YYNGEE. The chain combines TRBV9 with TRBJ2-1; TRBD1 or TRBD2 may be the D gene (5 bases each). The receptor's source is a human donor with chronic lymphocytic leukemia. This sample comprised PBMCs, obtained after 24 months of ibrutinib treatment. The CDR3 DNA follows: TGTGCCAGCAGCGTAGATGGGGGCTCCTACAATGAGCAGTTCTTC. Its protein is CASSVDGGSYNEQFF.